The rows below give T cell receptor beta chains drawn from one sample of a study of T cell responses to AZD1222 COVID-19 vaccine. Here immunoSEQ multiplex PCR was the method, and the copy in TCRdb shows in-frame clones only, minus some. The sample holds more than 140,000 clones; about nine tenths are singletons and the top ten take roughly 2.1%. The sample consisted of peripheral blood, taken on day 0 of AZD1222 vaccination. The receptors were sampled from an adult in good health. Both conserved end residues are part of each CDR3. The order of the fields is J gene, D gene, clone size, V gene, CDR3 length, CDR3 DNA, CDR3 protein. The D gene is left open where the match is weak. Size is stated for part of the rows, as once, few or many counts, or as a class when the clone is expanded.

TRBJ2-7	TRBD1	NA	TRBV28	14	TGTGCCAGCATCCCGACAGGGTGGTCCTACGAGCAGTACTTC	CASIPTGWSYEQYF
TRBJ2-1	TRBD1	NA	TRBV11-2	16	TGTGCCAGCAGCGTACTACAGGGGGCAGGATACAATGAGCAGTTCTTC	CASSVLQGAGYNEQFF
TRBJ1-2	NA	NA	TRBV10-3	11	TGTGCCATCAGTGCAACAAATGGCTACACCTTC	CAISATNGYTF
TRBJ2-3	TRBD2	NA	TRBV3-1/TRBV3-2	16	TGTGCCAGCATCAACAGCGGGGCAGACCCCACAGATACGCAGTATTTT	CASINSGADPTDTQYF
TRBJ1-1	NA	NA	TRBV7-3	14	TGTGCCAGCAGCGCCCAAGGGGTAAACACTGAAGCTTTCTTT	CASSAQGVNTEAFF
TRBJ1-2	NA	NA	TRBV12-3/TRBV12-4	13	TGTGCCAGCAGTTTAGCGCGCAGGAGGGGGTTCACCTTC	CASSLARRRGFTF
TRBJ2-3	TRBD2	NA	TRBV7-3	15	TGTGCCAGCAGCCTATCTAGCGGCAGCACAGATACGCAGTATTTT	CASSLSSGSTDTQYF
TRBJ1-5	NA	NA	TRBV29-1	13	TGCAGCGTGGATGGGGGGGCTGGGGAAACCCAGCATTTT	CSVDGGAGETQHF
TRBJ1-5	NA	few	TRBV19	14	TGTGCCAGTAGTCGCGGGAAAGGCAATCAGCCCCAGCATTTT	CASSRGKGNQPQHF
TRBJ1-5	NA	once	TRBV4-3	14	TGCGCCTGCAGCCACGACGACGGGGGCCAGCCCCAGCATTTT	CACSHDDGGQPQHF
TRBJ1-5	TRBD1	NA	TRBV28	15	TGTGCCAGCAGTTTCGCCACGGACAGGTTGAAGCCCCAGCATTTT	CASSFATDRLKPQHF
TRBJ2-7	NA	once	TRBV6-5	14	TGTGCCAGCAGTTACTACCGGTGGGGCTACGAGCAGTACTTC	CASSYYRWGYEQYF
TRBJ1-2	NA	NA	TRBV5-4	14	TGTGCCAGCAGCACCCAGGGGCAGCTTTATGGCTACACCTTC	CASSTQGQLYGYTF
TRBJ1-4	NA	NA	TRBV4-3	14	TGCGCCAGCAGCCCTGGGCACGACGTAGTAAAACTGTTTTTT	CASSPGHDVVKLFF
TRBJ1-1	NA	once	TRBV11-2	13	TGTGCCAGCAGCTTAGGCAGGGCCACTGAAGCTTTCTTT	CASSLGRATEAFF
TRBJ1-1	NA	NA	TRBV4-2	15	TGTGCCAGCAGCCAAGTGACGGGAATGAACACTGAAGCTTTCTTT	CASSQVTGMNTEAFF
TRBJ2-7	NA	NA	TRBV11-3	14	TGTGCCAGCAGCTTAGAGGGGCCGAGCTACGAGCAGTACTTC	CASSLEGPSYEQYF
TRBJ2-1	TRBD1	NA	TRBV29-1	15	TGCAGCGGCCACGACAGGGTCCGCTCCTACAATGAGCAGTTCTTC	CSGHDRVRSYNEQFF
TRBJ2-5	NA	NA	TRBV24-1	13	TGTGCCACCAGTAAGGGGGGAGTGGAGACCCAGTACTTC	CATSKGGVETQYF
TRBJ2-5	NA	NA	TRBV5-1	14	TGCGCCAGCAGCCCGGACGGCGGGACGAAGACCCAGTACTTC	CASSPDGGTKTQYF
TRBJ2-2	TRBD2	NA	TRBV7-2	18	TGTGCCAGCAGCTTAGACATGGTGGCGGCTAGCGGGAAGAAGGAGCTGTTTTTT	CASSLDMVAASGKKELFF
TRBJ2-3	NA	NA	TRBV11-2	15	TGTGCCAGCAGCCCGGGGTCCCTTCAGTCAGATACGCAGTATTTT	CASSPGSLQSDTQYF
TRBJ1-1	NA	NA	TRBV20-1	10	TGCAGTGCTAGAGACACTGAAGCTTTCTTT	CSARDTEAFF
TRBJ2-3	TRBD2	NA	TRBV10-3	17	TGTGCCATCAGTGACCGAGCCGGGACTAGCGGCCGGGATACGCAGTATTTT	CAISDRAGTSGRDTQYF